This passage covers 5 T cell receptor beta chains from one sample sequenced in a study of cytomegalovirus exposure and HLA in healthy donors. Profiled with immunoSEQ multiplex PCR; TCRdb holds only in-frame clones, not every one. Among approximately 98,000 clones listed, 90% to 96% were seen once. Sequencing used PBMCs. The receptor source for this set is a woman between 18 and 30 years old in good health and CMV-seronegative.

The chain carries TRBV30 and TRBJ1-2; D might be TRBD1 (6 bases). CDR1 is GTSNPN and CDR2 is SVGIG in the germline V gene (reference sequence). V lost 5 bases and J 4 bases, leaving 8 bases between the germline ends. The CDR3 has 11 amino acids. This CDR3 reads CAWGQFYGYTF. CDR3 DNA: TGTGCCTGGGGACAGTTCTATGGCTACACCTTC.

To note about this clone: One end of the junction fails to match germline, which may point to a read error. The chain joins TRBV7-2 to TRBJ2-7, with TRBD2 matching 11 bases. CDR1 SGHTA and CDR2 FQGNSA come from the germline V gene. CDR3 size: 13 residues. The CDR3 region has the DNA TGTGCCAGCAGCGTATGGAGTAGCGGGGGGGTCTTATTC. It encodes CASSVWSSGGVLF.

The chain recombines TRBV13 with TRBJ2-5; TRBD2 matches at 16 bases. The V gene's germline CDR1 is PRHDT and CDR2 FYEKMQ (reference sequence). V was pared by 5 bases and J by 2 bases, with 8 bases of the junction left unmatched. This CDR3 is built from 18 residues. The CDR3 sequence: CASSPSGTSGGVQETQYF. CDR3 nucleotides: TGTGCCAGCAGCCCATCCGGGACTAGCGGGGGGGTTCAAGAGACCCAGTACTTC. Variable domain in full (rest from reference TRBV13 and TRBJ2-5): AAGVIQSPRHLIKEKRETATLKCYPIPRHDTVYWYQQGPGQDPQFLISFYEKMQSDKGSIPDRFSAQQFSDYHSELNMSSLELGDSALYFCASSPSGTSGGVQETQYFGPGTRLLVL.

J is TRBJ2-4 and V is TRBV4-1; 7 bases are shared with TRBD1. There are 16 residues in the CDR3. Germline assignment: CDR1 MGHRA and CDR2 YSYEKL. V shed 1 base, J shed 5 bases, and the junction held 8 bases outside the gene matches. The CDR3 bases are TGCGCCAGCAGCCAAGTCTTGGGACAGAGCCAAAACATTCAGTACTTC. Encoded protein: CASSQVLGQSQNIQYF.

The J gene is TRBJ2-2, the V gene TRBV2; D is uncertain. The CDR3 loop spans 13 amino acids. V lost 5 bases and J lost 1, with 5 bases in between. The V gene's germline CDR1 is SNHLY and CDR2 FYNNEI. This CDR3 reads CASSRRNTGELFF. The CDR3 DNA is TGTGCCAGCAGTCGGAGGAACACCGGGGAGCTGTTTTTT.